This is a list of T cell receptor beta chains from one sample in a study of cytomegalovirus exposure and HLA in healthy donors. Clones were sequenced by immunoSEQ multiplex PCR, and TCRdb holds only the in-frame ones, with some missing. The table lists tens of thousands of clones. The sample taken for sequencing was PBMCs. Source of these receptors: a woman in her thirties or forties in good health and CMV-seropositive. CDR3s include the opening cysteine and the closing phenylalanine or tryptophan. Each record gives: D gene, J gene, V gene, clone size, CDR3 DNA, CDR3 protein. The D gene is left open where the match is weak. Clone sizes are given selectively: once, few, many, or a class where the clone is expanded.

D gene: .; J gene: TRBJ2-7; V gene: TRBV5-1; clone size: .; CDR3 DNA: TGCGCCAGCAGCTTGGGGGACAATCTTATGGACTTC; CDR3 protein: CASSLGDNLMDF
D gene: TRBD1; J gene: TRBJ2-7; V gene: TRBV28; clone size: .; CDR3 DNA: TGTGCCAGCAGAACCGGGACAGGGGTCCTCAGGAGGAAGCAGTACTTC; CDR3 protein: CASRTGTGVLRRKQYF
D gene: TRBD1; J gene: TRBJ1-2; V gene: TRBV7-9; clone size: .; CDR3 DNA: TGTGCCAGCACCCCGGGACAGGGAGACTATGGCTACACCTTC; CDR3 protein: CASTPGQGDYGYTF
D gene: TRBD1; J gene: TRBJ2-7; V gene: TRBV28; clone size: .; CDR3 DNA: TGTGCCAGCAGCCCCGGGACAGGGGGTCTATCCTACGAGCAGTACTTC; CDR3 protein: CASSPGTGGLSYEQYF
D gene: TRBD2; J gene: TRBJ2-3; V gene: TRBV13; clone size: .; CDR3 DNA: TGTGCCAGCAGCTCAGGACAGGGGACTAGCGGGAGGCCCACAGATACGCAGTATTTT; CDR3 protein: CASSSGQGTSGRPTDTQYF
D gene: TRBD1; J gene: TRBJ1-5; V gene: TRBV28; clone size: .; CDR3 DNA: TGTGCCAGCAGTTCTCACAGGGGAAACAACAATCAGCCCCAGCATTTT; CDR3 protein: CASSSHRGNNNQPQHF
D gene: TRBD2; J gene: TRBJ2-3; V gene: TRBV4-2; clone size: .; CDR3 DNA: TGTGCCAGCAGCCAAGATTTTGCGGGAGTGGGCACAGATACGCAGTATTTT; CDR3 protein: CASSQDFAGVGTDTQYF
D gene: .; J gene: TRBJ1-5; V gene: TRBV7-2; clone size: .; CDR3 DNA: TGTGCCAGCAGCTTGCAGAAATATCAGCCCCAGCATTTT; CDR3 protein: CASSLQKYQPQHF
D gene: TRBD1; J gene: TRBJ1-2; V gene: TRBV13; clone size: .; CDR3 DNA: TGTGCCAGCAGCATCCGACAGGGCATCTATGGCTACACCTTC; CDR3 protein: CASSIRQGIYGYTF
D gene: TRBD2; J gene: TRBJ2-1; V gene: TRBV6-5; clone size: .; CDR3 DNA: TGTGCCAGCAGTTTAGCGGGGGCCCGGGCCAATGAGCAGTTCTTC; CDR3 protein: CASSLAGARANEQFF
D gene: .; J gene: TRBJ1-3; V gene: TRBV18; clone size: .; CDR3 DNA: TGTGCCAGCTCACCGCAGGGGAGGGCCCCCTCTGGAAACACCATATATTTT; CDR3 protein: CASSPQGRAPSGNTIYF
D gene: .; J gene: TRBJ1-1; V gene: TRBV6-1; clone size: medium-sized; CDR3 DNA: TGTGCCAGCGACAGGTTGTACGACACTGAAGCTTTCTTT; CDR3 protein: CASDRLYDTEAFF
D gene: .; J gene: TRBJ1-4; V gene: TRBV6-6; clone size: .; CDR3 DNA: TGTGCCAGCAGCCCCGGACAGAATCTTGTCTATGAAAAACTGTTTTTT; CDR3 protein: CASSPGQNLVYEKLFF
D gene: .; J gene: TRBJ2-7; V gene: TRBV27; clone size: .; CDR3 DNA: TGTGCCAGCAGCCAAAGGGGATCCTACGAGCAGTACTTC; CDR3 protein: CASSQRGSYEQYF
D gene: TRBD2; J gene: TRBJ2-1; V gene: TRBV5-4; clone size: .; CDR3 DNA: TGTGCCAGCAGCACATGGCGTCTAGCGGGAAACAATGAGCAGTTCTTC; CDR3 protein: CASSTWRLAGNNEQFF
D gene: .; J gene: TRBJ2-3; V gene: TRBV6-1; clone size: .; CDR3 DNA: TGTGCCAGCAGGGGGCTGGCAGATACGCAGTATTTT; CDR3 protein: CASRGLADTQYF
D gene: .; J gene: TRBJ1-2; V gene: TRBV13; clone size: .; CDR3 DNA: TGTGCCTCTAGGGAGGGTTCGCTAAACTATGGCTACACCTTC; CDR3 protein: CASREGSLNYGYTF
D gene: TRBD1; J gene: TRBJ2-3; V gene: TRBV27; clone size: .; CDR3 DNA: TGTGCCAGCAGTTCCTACAGGGGGCGCGACACAGATACGCAGTATTTT; CDR3 protein: CASSSYRGRDTDTQYF
D gene: TRBD2; J gene: TRBJ2-5; V gene: TRBV10-3; clone size: .; CDR3 DNA: TGTGCCATCAGGGGGACTAGCGAGGGGGAGACCCAGTACTTC; CDR3 protein: CAIRGTSEGETQYF
D gene: .; J gene: TRBJ2-7; V gene: TRBV27; clone size: .; CDR3 DNA: TGTGCCAGCAGTTTTAATGGACAGACCTACGAGCAGTACTTC; CDR3 protein: CASSFNGQTYEQYF
D gene: TRBD1; J gene: TRBJ1-1; V gene: TRBV9; clone size: .; CDR3 DNA: TGTGCCAGCAGCGTAGATTACAGGGGAAACACTGAAGCTTTCTTT; CDR3 protein: CASSVDYRGNTEAFF
D gene: .; J gene: TRBJ1-5; V gene: TRBV4-1; clone size: .; CDR3 DNA: TGCGCCAGCAGCCAAGTGGTCAGACCCGGAGCCCAGCATTTT; CDR3 protein: CASSQVVRPGAQHF
D gene: .; J gene: TRBJ2-7; V gene: TRBV27; clone size: .; CDR3 DNA: TGTGCCAGCAGCTCTATATCCTACGAGCAGTACTTC; CDR3 protein: CASSSISYEQYF
D gene: .; J gene: TRBJ1-1; V gene: TRBV15; clone size: .; CDR3 DNA: TGTGCCACCAGCAGAGGTACAGGGCGGAACACTGAAGCTTTCTTT; CDR3 protein: CATSRGTGRNTEAFF
D gene: TRBD2; J gene: TRBJ2-7; V gene: TRBV5-4; clone size: .; CDR3 DNA: TGTGCCAGCAGCCTGGGGGGACTAGCGGGAGGCGAGCAGTACTTC; CDR3 protein: CASSLGGLAGGEQYF
D gene: .; J gene: TRBJ1-1; V gene: TRBV11-2; clone size: .; CDR3 DNA: TGTGCCAGCAGCTTAGGGACTAACACTGAAGCTTTCTTT; CDR3 protein: CASSLGTNTEAFF
D gene: .; J gene: TRBJ1-1; V gene: TRBV2; clone size: .; CDR3 DNA: TGTGCCAGCACCCTGCGGGGGGAAGCTTTCTTT; CDR3 protein: CASTLRGEAFF
D gene: .; J gene: TRBJ1-1; V gene: TRBV10-3; clone size: .; CDR3 DNA: TGTGCCATCAGGGGCGCCGATAAGAACACTGAAGCTTTCTTT; CDR3 protein: CAIRGADKNTEAFF
D gene: TRBD1; J gene: TRBJ1-6; V gene: TRBV29-1; clone size: .; CDR3 DNA: TGCAGCGTTCGATACGGACAGGATGCTCTTAATTCACCCCTCCACTTT; CDR3 protein: CSVRYGQDALNSPLHF
D gene: TRBD2; J gene: TRBJ2-7; V gene: TRBV27; clone size: .; CDR3 DNA: TGTGCCAGCAGGGCTGCCCGGGGGGATGGCGAGCAGTACTTC; CDR3 protein: CASRAARGDGEQYF
D gene: TRBD1; J gene: TRBJ1-1; V gene: TRBV5-1; clone size: .; CDR3 DNA: TGCGCCAGCAGGAAAACCGGGACAGGGGGCACTGAAGCTTTCTTT; CDR3 protein: CASRKTGTGGTEAFF
D gene: TRBD1; J gene: TRBJ2-6; V gene: TRBV7-8; clone size: .; CDR3 DNA: TGTGCCAGCAGCTTAGGAAGGACAGGGTACACCTCTGGGGCCAACGTCCTGACTTTC; CDR3 protein: CASSLGRTGYTSGANVLTF
D gene: .; J gene: TRBJ2-3; V gene: TRBV28; clone size: .; CDR3 DNA: TGTGCCAGCAGTTTTGTTTCGGGGATGGGGAATACAGATACGCAGTATTTT; CDR3 protein: CASSFVSGMGNTDTQYF
D gene: .; J gene: TRBJ2-3; V gene: TRBV18; clone size: .; CDR3 DNA: TGTGCCAGCTCACCGACCGGGATGAGCACAGATACGCAGTATTTT; CDR3 protein: CASSPTGMSTDTQYF
D gene: .; J gene: TRBJ1-1; V gene: TRBV6-5; clone size: .; CDR3 DNA: TGTGCCAGCAGTAGGGACATTCACACTGAAGCTTTCTTT; CDR3 protein: CASSRDIHTEAFF
D gene: .; J gene: TRBJ1-1; V gene: TRBV4-1; clone size: .; CDR3 DNA: TGCGCCAGCAGCCAAGATAGTCGGTGGGAAGCTTTCTTT; CDR3 protein: CASSQDSRWEAFF
D gene: TRBD2; J gene: TRBJ2-1; V gene: TRBV5-1; clone size: .; CDR3 DNA: TGCGCCAGCAGCGGCGCCGGGACTAGCTTCAATGAGCAGTTCTTC; CDR3 protein: CASSGAGTSFNEQFF
D gene: TRBD1; J gene: TRBJ2-7; V gene: TRBV9; clone size: .; CDR3 DNA: TGTGCCAGCAGCGTAGGTGGGACAGGACTCTCCTACGAGCAGTACTTC; CDR3 protein: CASSVGGTGLSYEQYF
D gene: TRBD2; J gene: TRBJ2-7; V gene: TRBV9; clone size: .; CDR3 DNA: TGTGCCAGCAGCTCCCACCTTCTACTAGCGGGAGTGTGCGAGCAGTACTTC; CDR3 protein: CASSSHLLLAGVCEQYF
D gene: .; J gene: TRBJ1-2; V gene: TRBV5-6; clone size: .; CDR3 DNA: TGTGCCAGCAGCTTCCCCCAGGACTATGGCTACACCTTC; CDR3 protein: CASSFPQDYGYTF
D gene: .; J gene: TRBJ1-5; V gene: TRBV30; clone size: .; CDR3 DNA: TGTGCCTGGAGATGGCAGGGGTATAGCAATCAGCCCCAGCATTTT; CDR3 protein: CAWRWQGYSNQPQHF
D gene: .; J gene: TRBJ2-7; V gene: TRBV4-3; clone size: .; CDR3 DNA: TGCGCCAGCAGCCAAGAGACAGGATACGAGCAGTACTTC; CDR3 protein: CASSQETGYEQYF
D gene: .; J gene: TRBJ1-2; V gene: TRBV5-6; clone size: .; CDR3 DNA: TGTGCCAGCACCTCCGGGAGCAGAATTTATGGCTACACCTTC; CDR3 protein: CASTSGSRIYGYTF
D gene: .; J gene: TRBJ1-1; V gene: TRBV6-1; clone size: .; CDR3 DNA: TGTGCCAGCAGTGTGACGGGCAGGGGCACTGAAGCTTTCTTT; CDR3 protein: CASSVTGRGTEAFF
D gene: .; J gene: TRBJ1-2; V gene: TRBV6-5; clone size: .; CDR3 DNA: TGTGCCAGTCGCTTATTACAGGGTGGTGGCTACACCTTC; CDR3 protein: CASRLLQGGGYTF
D gene: .; J gene: TRBJ2-2; V gene: TRBV18; clone size: .; CDR3 DNA: TGTGCCAGCTCACCACGAGGGTCCGACACCGGGGAGCTGTTTTTT; CDR3 protein: CASSPRGSDTGELFF
D gene: .; J gene: TRBJ2-7; V gene: TRBV2; clone size: .; CDR3 DNA: TGTGCCAGCAGCCCCCCTTTAGGGAGGAGGGGTTACGAGCAGTACTTC; CDR3 protein: CASSPPLGRRGYEQYF
D gene: TRBD1; J gene: TRBJ1-1; V gene: TRBV7-9; clone size: .; CDR3 DNA: TGTGCCAGCAGTCTGGGGCAGGGGGCACTCCGAGCTTTCTTT; CDR3 protein: CASSLGQGALRAFF